What follows describes a single TCR beta chain. This CDR3 has 20 residues. From germline, CDR1 is MGHDK and CDR2 SYGVNS. This entry comes from a study of monozygotic twins with inflammatory bowel disease. A 6-nucleotide sample barcode was carried by the UMIs, which template switching added. TCRdb reprocessed the 5' RACE reads, keeping one entry per CDR3 protein, no DNA. This repertoire includes some 160,000 distinct CDR3 sequences. Sequenced input: blood. V gene TRBV25-1 combines with J gene TRBJ2-1; TCRdb designates TRBD2, a call that cannot be tested without DNA. This receptor was taken from a human donor with ulcerative colitis or Crohn's disease, or a healthy co-twin of an affected twin (not recorded which). CDR3 sequence: CASSEEGATSGRALYNEQFF.